A selection of T cell receptor beta chains follows, all from one sample in a study of blood T cell repertoires in COVID-19. Method: immunoSEQ multiplex PCR; TCRdb's copy keeps in-frame clones and lacks some. This table holds around 700,000 clones, 90% found once. Material for sequencing was peripheral blood. The receptor set was obtained from a woman between 18 and 29 years old with acute or convalescent COVID-19. Both conserved end residues are part of each CDR3. A D gene is named only where the DNA matches it firmly. Not all rows give a size; the values are once, few, many and, for expanded clones, a class.

-,TRBV18,-,TRBJ2-2,CASSPPMRSTGELFF,TGTGCCAGCTCACCACCGATGCGGTCCACCGGGGAGCTGTTTTTT
TRBD1,TRBV19,-,TRBJ1-4,CASSIGLGTGVNEKLFF,TGTGCCAGTAGTATCGGTTTGGGGACAGGGGTTAATGAAAAACTGTTTTTT
-,TRBV5-4,-,TRBJ2-7,CASSRTGSYEQYF,TGTGCCAGCAGCCGCACAGGGAGTTACGAGCAGTACTTC
TRBD1,TRBV4-3,-,TRBJ1-4,CASSQDHGQGGRNEKLFF,TGCGCCAGCAGCCAAGATCATGGACAGGGAGGGCGGAATGAAAAACTGTTTTTT
-,TRBV5-1,once,TRBJ2-7,CASTDRTTYEQYF,TGCGCCAGCACCGACAGGACCACCTACGAGCAGTACTTC
-,TRBV11-2,-,TRBJ1-6,CASSFTGRDSPLHF,TGTGCCAGCAGTTTTACAGGCAGGGATTCACCCCTCCACTTT
TRBD2,TRBV19,few,TRBJ2-1,CASSERGEIYNEQFF,TGTGCCAGTAGTGAGCGGGGGGAAATATACAATGAGCAGTTCTTC
-,TRBV5-4,-,TRBJ2-1,CASRAPGQGEQFF,TGTGCCAGCAGGGCCCCGGGACAAGGTGAGCAGTTCTTC
TRBD1,TRBV10-2,-,TRBJ1-4,CASSLTGTGGSITNEKLFF,TGCGCCAGCAGCCTTACCGGGACAGGGGGATCTATAACTAATGAAAAACTGTTTTTT
-,TRBV18,-,TRBJ1-1,CASSPQGAGSTEAFF,TGTGCCAGCTCACCCCAGGGCGCCGGGAGCACTGAAGCTTTCTTT
-,TRBV5-8,-,TRBJ2-1,CASSYYRDLPNEQFF,TGTGCCAGCAGTTATTACCGGGACTTACCCAATGAGCAGTTCTTC
TRBD2,TRBV12-5,-,TRBJ2-3,CASGLNSGGATDTQYF,TGTGCTAGTGGTTTAAATAGCGGGGGGGCAACAGATACGCAGTATTTT
-,TRBV7-9,-,TRBJ2-7,CASSLAGEPQYF,TGTGCCAGCAGCTTAGCTGGGGAGCCGCAGTACTTC
-,TRBV6-5,-,TRBJ1-5,CASSRQAGQPQHF,TGTGCCAGCAGTCGGCAGGCGGGTCAGCCCCAGCATTTT
-,TRBV6-5,few,TRBJ1-2,CASRGANVYGYTF,TGTGCCAGCAGAGGGGCCAACGTCTATGGCTACACCTTC
TRBD1,TRBV7-2,-,TRBJ2-5,CASSSGGRETQYF,TGTGCCAGCAGCTCAGGGGGCCGAGAGACCCAGTACTTC
-,TRBV6-8,-,TRBJ2-1,CASLVGAGAYNEQFF,TGTGCCAGCCTGGTTGGGGCAGGGGCCTACAATGAGCAGTTCTTC
-,TRBV6-5,-,TRBJ1-1,CASSRGDRAFF,TGTGCCAGCAGCCGCGGGGATCGGGCTTTCTTT
TRBD1,TRBV5-5,-,TRBJ1-2,CASSTDRDYGYTF,TGTGCCAGCAGCACCGACAGGGACTATGGCTACACCTTC
TRBD1,TRBV9,-,TRBJ1-2,CASSGDRGAYGYTF,TGTGCCAGCAGCGGGGACAGGGGGGCCTATGGCTACACCTTC
TRBD2,TRBV7-2,-,TRBJ2-1,CASRQTSGGHQIF,TGTGCCAGCAGACAAACTAGCGGGGGACATCAGATCTTC
-,TRBV6-2/TRBV6-3,-,TRBJ1-2,CASSGYRALFYGYTF,TGTGCCAGCAGTGGATACAGGGCCCTCTTCTATGGCTACACCTTC
TRBD1,TRBV5-4,once,TRBJ2-7,CASSLGAGTGNEQYF,TGTGCCAGCAGCTTGGGTGCAGGGACAGGGAACGAGCAGTACTTC
-,TRBV19,once,TRBJ1-2,CASSVETGNYGYTF,TGTGCCAGTAGTGTCGAGACAGGCAACTATGGCTACACCTTC
-,TRBV11-2,-,TRBJ2-2,CASSLSDTGELFF,TGTGCCAGCAGCTTATCGGACACCGGGGAGCTGTTTTTT
-,TRBV14,-,TRBJ2-1,CASSPGYNEQFF,TGTGCCAGCAGCCCGGGCTACAATGAGCAGTTCTTC
-,TRBV2,-,TRBJ2-1,CASTPRYNEQFF,TGTGCCAGCACCCCCCGGTACAATGAGCAGTTCTTC
-,TRBV23-1,-,TRBJ2-6,CASSRRDGANVLTF,TGCGCCAGCAGTCGCAGGGATGGGGCCAACGTCCTGACTTTC
-,TRBV29-1,-,TRBJ1-2,CSVDRQQDYGYTF,TGCAGCGTTGATAGACAGCAAGACTATGGCTACACCTTC
-,TRBV20-1,-,TRBJ1-1,CSASPRSEAFF,TGCAGTGCTAGTCCCCGGTCGGAAGCTTTCTTT
-,TRBV15,-,TRBJ1-5,CATSNHRVNQPQHF,TGTGCCACCAGCAACCACAGGGTCAATCAGCCCCAGCATTTT
-,TRBV6-2/TRBV6-3,-,TRBJ2-5,CASSTGRETQETQYF,TGTGCCAGCAGTACGGGCAGGGAAACACAAGAGACCCAGTACTTC
TRBD1,TRBV7-2,-,TRBJ1-6,CASSSPRLGQYNSPLHF,TGTGCCAGCAGCTCGCCTCGGCTGGGACAGTATAATTCACCCCTCCACTTT
-,TRBV5-6,-,TRBJ1-5,CASSWGGGSNQPQHF,TGTGCCAGCAGCTGGGGCGGGGGAAGCAATCAGCCCCAGCATTTT
-,TRBV11-1,-,TRBJ1-1,CASSRRSAEAFF,TGTGCCAGCAGCCGCCGTAGTGCTGAAGCTTTCTTT
-,TRBV29-1,few,TRBJ2-2,CSVGGAGNTGELFF,TGCAGCGTTGGCGGAGCGGGGAACACCGGGGAGCTGTTTTTT
-,TRBV18,-,TRBJ1-3,CASSPIPGGNTIYF,TGTGCCAGCTCACCAATCCCGGGTGGAAACACCATATATTTT
-,TRBV19,-,TRBJ1-4,CASTARGTNEKLFF,TGTGCCAGTACCGCTAGGGGGACTAATGAAAAACTGTTTTTT
TRBD1,TRBV27,-,TRBJ1-6,CASSPDRARNSPLHF,TGTGCCAGCAGTCCGGACAGGGCTCGGAATTCACCCCTCCACTTT
TRBD1,TRBV19,-,TRBJ1-1,CASSIKSPGGSPEAFF,TGTGCCAGTAGTATAAAGTCCCCAGGGGGCAGTCCTGAAGCTTTCTTT
-,TRBV10-3,-,TRBJ1-2,CAISDQGQGGYTF,TGTGCCATCAGTGATCAGGGGCAAGGAGGCTACACCTTC
-,TRBV2,few,TRBJ1-1,CASSLTGNTEAFF,TGTGCCAGCAGCTTGACAGGGAACACTGAAGCTTTCTTT
-,TRBV5-8,-,TRBJ1-1,CASSLSVNTEAFF,TGTGCCAGCAGCTTATCGGTGAACACTGAAGCTTTCTTT
TRBD1,TRBV18,-,TRBJ1-2,CASSATTGNGYTF,TGTGCCAGCTCAGCTACGACAGGGAATGGCTACACCTTC
-,TRBV9,-,TRBJ1-1,CASSVAGFNTEAFF,TGTGCCAGCAGCGTAGCAGGGTTCAACACTGAAGCTTTCTTT
TRBD1,TRBV11-2,-,TRBJ1-6,CASSTYRGKGSPLHF,TGTGCCAGCAGCACGTACAGGGGCAAAGGTTCACCCCTCCACTTT
-,TRBV9,-,TRBJ2-2,CASSATTGINGELFF,TGTGCCAGCAGCGCAACGACAGGAATAAACGGGGAGCTGTTTTTT
-,TRBV19,-,TRBJ1-5,CASSIDPRWLNQPQHF,TGTGCCAGTAGTATAGACCCCAGGTGGCTCAATCAGCCCCAGCATTTT
TRBD1,TRBV30,once,TRBJ1-2,CAWIHPGQGTNYGYTF,TGTGCCTGGATCCACCCGGGACAGGGAACTAACTATGGCTACACCTTC
TRBD1,TRBV7-9,-,TRBJ1-1,CASSLPNERTGLNTEAFF,TGTGCCAGCAGCTTACCCAATGAGAGGACAGGGCTAAACACTGAAGCTTTCTTT
-,TRBV27,-,TRBJ1-5,CASSFGGGKGNQPQHF,TGTGCCAGCAGTTTTGGGGGGGGAAAGGGCAATCAGCCCCAGCATTTT
-,TRBV4-1,few,TRBJ1-6,CASSQAGQGDSPLHF,TGCGCCAGCAGCCAAGCTGGACAAGGGGATTCACCCCTCCACTTT
-,TRBV25-1,-,TRBJ1-2,CASSELGRDGYTF,TGTGCCAGCAGTGAACTGGGGAGAGATGGCTACACCTTC
-,TRBV10-3,-,TRBJ1-1,CAIREEGESTEAFF,TGTGCCATCAGGGAAGAGGGCGAATCCACTGAAGCTTTCTTT
-,TRBV19,-,TRBJ1-1,CASSTQRDTEAFF,TGTGCCAGTAGTACCCAGCGAGACACTGAAGCTTTCTTT
-,TRBV2,-,TRBJ1-5,CASSTGHAQHF,TGTGCCAGCAGTACAGGCCACGCCCAGCATTTT
-,TRBV6-5,few,TRBJ1-4,CASIRLGGKKEKLFF,TGTGCCAGCATCAGATTAGGGGGTAAAAAGGAGAAACTGTTTTTT
TRBD1,TRBV12-3/TRBV12-4,-,TRBJ1-1,CASSQDRHTEAFF,TGTGCCAGCAGCCAGGACAGGCACACTGAAGCTTTCTTT
TRBD1,TRBV6-5,-,TRBJ1-1,CASIGQGNTEAFF,TGTGCCAGCATCGGACAGGGGAACACTGAAGCTTTCTTT